This TCR beta chain was found in a study of CD8 T cells in ankylosing spondylitis. General observations from the study: Reports say disease-linked clones showed up significantly more in matched ankylosing spondylitis synovial fluid. Ankylosing spondylitis blood appeared to carry a characteristic TCR beta motif of roughly eight highly homologous variants.

In this sample, this clonotype turned up a few times. Its antigen is not identified. V was cut by 4 bases and J by 0 bases, with 10 bases left in between. The germline V gene has CDR1 KGHSH and CDR2 LQKENI. The CDR3 runs 14 residues. TCRdb reprocessed the 5' RACE reads with MiXCR, giving one entry per CDR3 protein. This table holds about 440,000 distinct CDR3 sequences, 15% to 20% found once. Sample: blood, either unsorted or a sorted T cell fraction (not recorded which). The chain recombines TRBV18 with TRBJ2-7, with TRBD2 as a possible D gene (6 bases). The source of this sequence is a male donor with ankylosing spondylitis. CDR3 amino acids: CASSRDSYSYEQYF. The CDR3 bases are TGTGCCAGCTCACGGGACTCCTACTCCTACGAGCAGTACTTC.